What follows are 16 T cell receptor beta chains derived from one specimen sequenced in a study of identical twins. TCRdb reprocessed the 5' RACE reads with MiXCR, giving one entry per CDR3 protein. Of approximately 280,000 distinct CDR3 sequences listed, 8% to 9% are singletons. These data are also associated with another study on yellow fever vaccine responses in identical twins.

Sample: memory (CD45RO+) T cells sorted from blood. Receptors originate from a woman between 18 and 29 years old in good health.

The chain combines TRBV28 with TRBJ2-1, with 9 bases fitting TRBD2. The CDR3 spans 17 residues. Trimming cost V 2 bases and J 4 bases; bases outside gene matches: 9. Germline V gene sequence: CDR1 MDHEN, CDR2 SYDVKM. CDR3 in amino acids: CASSLDRRLAVYNEQFF. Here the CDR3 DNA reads TGTGCCAGCAGTTTAGACAGAAGACTAGCGGTATACAATGAGCAGTTCTTC.

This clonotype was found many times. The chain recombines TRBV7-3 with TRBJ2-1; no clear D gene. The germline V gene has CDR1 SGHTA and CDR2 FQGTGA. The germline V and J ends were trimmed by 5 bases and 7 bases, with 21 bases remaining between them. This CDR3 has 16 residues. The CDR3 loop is CASSVERTSGGNEQFF. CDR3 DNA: TGTGCCAGCAGCGTCGAGCGCACTTCGGGTGGAAATGAGCAGTTCTTC.

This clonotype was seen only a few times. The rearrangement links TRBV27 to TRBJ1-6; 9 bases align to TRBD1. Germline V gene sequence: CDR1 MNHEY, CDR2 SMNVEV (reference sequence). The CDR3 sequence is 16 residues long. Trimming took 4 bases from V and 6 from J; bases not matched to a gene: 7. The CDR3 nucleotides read TGTGCCAGCAGTTCAGGGACAGGGTTGGGTAATTCACCCCTCCACTTT. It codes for CASSSGTGLGNSPLHF.

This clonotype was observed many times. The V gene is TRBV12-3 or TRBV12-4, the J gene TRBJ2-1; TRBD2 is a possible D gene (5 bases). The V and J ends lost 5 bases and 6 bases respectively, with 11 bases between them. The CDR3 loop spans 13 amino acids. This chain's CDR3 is CASSPTRGNEQFF. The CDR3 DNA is TGTGCCAGCAGTCCGACTCGGGGCAATGAGCAGTTCTTC.

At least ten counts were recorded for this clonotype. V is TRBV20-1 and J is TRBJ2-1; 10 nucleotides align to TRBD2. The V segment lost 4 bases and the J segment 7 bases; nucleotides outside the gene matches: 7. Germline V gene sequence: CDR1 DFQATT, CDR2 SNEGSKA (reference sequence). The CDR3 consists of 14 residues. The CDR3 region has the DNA TGCAGTGCTACTACTAGCGGGAAGAGGAATGAGCAGTTCTTC. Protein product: CSATTSGKRNEQFF.

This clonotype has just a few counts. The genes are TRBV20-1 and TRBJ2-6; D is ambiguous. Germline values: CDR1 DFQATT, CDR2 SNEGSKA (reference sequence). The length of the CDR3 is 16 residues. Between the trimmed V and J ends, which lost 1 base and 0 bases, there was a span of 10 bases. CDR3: CSARGRQFSGANVLTF. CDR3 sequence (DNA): TGCAGTGCTAGAGGTCGTCAGTTCTCTGGGGCCAACGTCCTGACTTTC.

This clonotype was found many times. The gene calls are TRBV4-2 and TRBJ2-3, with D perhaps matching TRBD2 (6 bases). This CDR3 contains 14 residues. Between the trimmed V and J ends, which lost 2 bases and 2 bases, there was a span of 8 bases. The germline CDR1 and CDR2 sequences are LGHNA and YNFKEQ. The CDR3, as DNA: TGTGCCAGCAGCCAATGGGACTCCACAGATACGCAGTATTTT. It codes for CASSQWDSTDTQYF.

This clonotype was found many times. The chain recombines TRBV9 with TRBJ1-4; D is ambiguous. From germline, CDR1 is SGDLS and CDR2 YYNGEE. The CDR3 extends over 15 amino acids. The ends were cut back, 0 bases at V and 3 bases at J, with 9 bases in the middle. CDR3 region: CASSVGNSANEKLFF. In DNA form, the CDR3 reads TGTGCCAGCAGCGTAGGGAACAGTGCTAATGAAAAACTGTTTTTT. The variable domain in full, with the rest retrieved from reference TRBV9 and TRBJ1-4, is DSGVTQTPKHLITATGQRVTLRCSPRSGDLSVYWYQQSLDQGLQFLIQYYNGEERAKGNILERFSAQQFPDLHSELNLSSLELGDSALYFCASSVGNSANEKLFFGSGTQLSVL.

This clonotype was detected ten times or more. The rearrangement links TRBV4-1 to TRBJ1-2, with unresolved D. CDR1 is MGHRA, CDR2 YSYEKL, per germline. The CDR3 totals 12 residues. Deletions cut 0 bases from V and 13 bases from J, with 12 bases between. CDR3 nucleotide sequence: TGCGCCAGCAGCCAAGAGAGGCAGAGTCCCACCTTC. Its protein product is CASSQERQSPTF.

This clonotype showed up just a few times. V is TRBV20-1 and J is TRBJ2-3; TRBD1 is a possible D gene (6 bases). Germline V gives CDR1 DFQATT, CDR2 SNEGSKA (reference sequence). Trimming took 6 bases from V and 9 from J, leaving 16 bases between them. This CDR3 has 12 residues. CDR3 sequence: CSARGFDLTQYF. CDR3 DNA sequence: TGCAGTGCGAGGGGGTTCGACCTGACGCAGTATTTT.

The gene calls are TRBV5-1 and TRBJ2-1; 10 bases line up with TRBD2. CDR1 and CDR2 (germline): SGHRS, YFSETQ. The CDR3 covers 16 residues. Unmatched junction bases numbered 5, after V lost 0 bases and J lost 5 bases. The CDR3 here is CASSLVSTSGNNEQFF. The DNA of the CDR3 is TGCGCCAGCAGCTTGGTATCTACTAGCGGGAACAATGAGCAGTTCTTC.

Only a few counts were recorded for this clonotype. CDR3 region: CASSLGPFTEAFF. DNA for the CDR3: TGTGCCAGCAGTTTAGGACCGTTCACTGAAGCTTTCTTT. The chain joins TRBV12-3 or TRBV12-4 to TRBJ1-1; no definite D call. Trimming took 1 base from V and 4 from J, leaving 7 bases between them. The CDR3 has 13 residues.

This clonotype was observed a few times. The CDR3 DNA is TGTGCCAGCAGCTTAACCCCCTTGGTTAGGGGACAAGAGACCCAGTACTTC. Amino acid sequence: CASSLTPLVRGQETQYF. V and J are TRBV5-5 and TRBJ2-5, with D perhaps matching TRBD1 (5 bases). Germline V lookup: CDR1 SGHKS, CDR2 YYEKEE (reference sequence). This CDR3 has 17 residues. V lost 2 bases to trimming and J lost 2 bases, with 19 bases between them.

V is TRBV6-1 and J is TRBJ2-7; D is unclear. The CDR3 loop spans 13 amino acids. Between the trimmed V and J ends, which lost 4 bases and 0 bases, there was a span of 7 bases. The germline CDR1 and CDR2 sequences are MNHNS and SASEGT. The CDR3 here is CASSARASYEQYV. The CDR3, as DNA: TGTGCCAGCAGTGCCCGGGCCTCCTACGAGCAGTACGTC.

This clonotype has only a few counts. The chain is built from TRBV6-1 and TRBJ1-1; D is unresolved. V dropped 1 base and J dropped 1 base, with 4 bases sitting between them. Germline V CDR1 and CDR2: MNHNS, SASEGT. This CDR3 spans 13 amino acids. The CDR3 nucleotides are TGTGCCAGCAGTGAAGTCTGGAACACTGAAGCTTTCTTT. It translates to CASSEVWNTEAFF.

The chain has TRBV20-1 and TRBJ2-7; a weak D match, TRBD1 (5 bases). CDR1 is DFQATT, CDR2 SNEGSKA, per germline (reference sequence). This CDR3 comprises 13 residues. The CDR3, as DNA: TGCAGCGTGATAGATGACAGCTCCTACGAGCAGTACTTC. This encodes CSVIDDSSYEQYF.